Given below is one T cell receptor (beta chain) in context. Its target is unknown. These data are taken from a study of vaccination effects on CD4 cells after COVID-19. Study summary: Participants were vaccinated with two doses of either the BNT162b2 or mRNA-1273 vaccine.

This CDR3 contains 13 residues. CDR1 and CDR2 from the germline V gene are LNHDA and SQIVND (reference sequence). Trimming shortened V by 6 bases and J by 6 bases, and 14 bases separated the two germline ends. Sequencing was preceded by expansion of antigen-specific CD4+ T cells with viral peptide pools in the ViraFEST assay. The authors isolated CD4+ T cells after roughly eleven days of culture. People in the vaccine group had not been infected with SARS-CoV-2 before, and their nucleocapsid antibodies were negative. Profiling relied on immunoSEQ multiplex PCR, and the TCRdb table lists in-frame clones only, not all of them. The sample has about 37,000 clones; over 65% are singletons. Study-level points and caveats: Marked clonal contraction was seen late after vaccination (in both infection- and vaccine-induced clones).

This clonotype originated in a human donor who received a COVID-19 vaccine. This chain links TRBV19 with TRBJ1-1, with D hard to call. The material was CD4+ T cells from PBMCs cultured with HCoV-OC43 spike peptides, obtained before COVID-19 vaccination. The subset denotes: HCoV-OC43 spike overlapping peptide pool stimulation. In nucleotides, the CDR3 is TGTGCCAGTAGGGAACGTGGAGAGGCTGAAGCTTTCTTT. Translating it yields CASRERGEAEAFF.